The clone carrying this TCR beta chain was detected only a few times. Per the germline V gene, CDR1 is SQVTM and CDR2 is ANQGSEA. This CDR3 has 12 residues. With V trimmed by 7 bases and J by 3 bases, 1 base remained unmatched. TCRdb reanalysed the 5' RACE reads using MiXCR and keeps one entry per CDR3 protein. The sample gives 250,000 to 400,000 distinct CDR3 sequences, roughly an eighth of which show up once; 21% is in the top ten. This sample is part of a study of T-cell memory formation after mild COVID-19. Sequencing was carried out using PBMCs or a T cell subset sorted from them (not recorded which). This TCR was recovered from a man younger than 35 who had mild COVID-19 (a few samples of this study predate the infection). Cell type and time point are not known. This chain links TRBV29-1 with TRBJ2-1; TRBD2 matches at 9 bases. The DNA of the CDR3 is TGCAGCGGTAGCGGGGGCTACAATGAGCAGTTCTTC. Protein: CSGSGGYNEQFF.